These 3 T cell receptor beta chains were sequenced from one sample in a study of TIL therapy for anti-PD-1-resistant metastatic lung cancer. Time point noted: pre-treatment sample, taken before nivolumab and TIL therapy. This was the immunoSEQ v3 assay. The assay was immunoSEQ multiplex PCR, and TCRdb's table has in-frame clones only and misses some. The profile shows tens of thousands of clones, just under 75% of them singletons. Sequenced material: blood, taken at baseline. Receptor source: a woman aged 30-79 years with non-small cell lung cancer.

In its sample, this clone ranks as medium-sized (0.01 to 0.1%). This sequence joins TRBV15 and TRBJ2-7; TRBD1 is a possible D gene (5 bases). Germline V gene sequence: CDR1 LNHNV, CDR2 YYDKDF (reference sequence). The CDR3 is 14 amino acids. Trimming left V 2 bases short and J 4 bases short, with 12 bases between. Here the CDR3 DNA reads TGTGCCACCAGCAGACAAACCAGGGATTACGAGCAGTACTTC. Translated, it gives CATSRQTRDYEQYF.

This clone was found a few times. This chain uses TRBV13 with TRBJ2-4; TRBD1 aligns across 8 bases. Germline V CDR1 and CDR2: PRHDT, FYEKMQ (reference sequence). The CDR3 sequence is 17 residues long. After removal of 5 bases from V and 1 base from J, the junction contained 10 bases not matched to a gene. CDR3 nucleotides: TGTGCCAGCAGCCCATCGGACCCAGGGGGCGCCAAAAACATTCAGTACTTC. Protein: CASSPSDPGGAKNIQYF. The full variable domain, in which reference TRBV13 and TRBJ2-4 provide the parts outside the CDR3, is AAGVIQSPRHLIKEKRETATLKCYPIPRHDTVYWYQQGPGQDPQFLISFYEKMQSDKGSIPDRFSAQQFSDYHSELNMSSLELGDSALYFCASSPSDPGGAKNIQYFGAGTRLSVL.

The CDR3 sequence is CASSPSDVSYNEQFF. The CDR3 coding sequence is TGTGCCAGTAGTCCCTCGGACGTATCCTACAATGAGCAGTTCTTC. V is TRBV19 and J is TRBJ2-1; D not certain. Germline V lookup: CDR1 LNHDA, CDR2 SQIVND (reference sequence). The CDR3 is made up of 15 amino acids. V was clipped by 5 bases and J by 1 base, with 12 bases between them.